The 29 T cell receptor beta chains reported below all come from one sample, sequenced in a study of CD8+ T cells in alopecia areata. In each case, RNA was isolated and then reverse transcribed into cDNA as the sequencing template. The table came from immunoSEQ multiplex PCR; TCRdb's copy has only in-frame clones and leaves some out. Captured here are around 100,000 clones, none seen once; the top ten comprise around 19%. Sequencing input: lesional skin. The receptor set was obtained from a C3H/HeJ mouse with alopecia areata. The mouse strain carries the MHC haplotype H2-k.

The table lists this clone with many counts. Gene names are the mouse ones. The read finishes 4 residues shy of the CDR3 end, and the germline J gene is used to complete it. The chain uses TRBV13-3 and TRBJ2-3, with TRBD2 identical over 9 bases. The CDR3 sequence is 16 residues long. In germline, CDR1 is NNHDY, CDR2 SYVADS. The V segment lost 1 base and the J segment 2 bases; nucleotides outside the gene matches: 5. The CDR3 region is CASSDLGGSVAETLYF. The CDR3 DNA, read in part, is TGTGCCAGCAGTGATCTGGGGGGGTCTGTTGCAGAA.

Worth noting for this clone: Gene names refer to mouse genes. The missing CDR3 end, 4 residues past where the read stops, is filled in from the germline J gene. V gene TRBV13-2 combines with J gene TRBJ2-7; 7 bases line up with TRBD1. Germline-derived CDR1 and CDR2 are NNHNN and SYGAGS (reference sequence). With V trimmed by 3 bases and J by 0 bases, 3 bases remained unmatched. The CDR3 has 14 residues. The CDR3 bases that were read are TGTGCCAGCGGTGGCAGGGGGAGCTCCTAT. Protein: CASGGRGSSY. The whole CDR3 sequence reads CASGGRGSSYEQYF.

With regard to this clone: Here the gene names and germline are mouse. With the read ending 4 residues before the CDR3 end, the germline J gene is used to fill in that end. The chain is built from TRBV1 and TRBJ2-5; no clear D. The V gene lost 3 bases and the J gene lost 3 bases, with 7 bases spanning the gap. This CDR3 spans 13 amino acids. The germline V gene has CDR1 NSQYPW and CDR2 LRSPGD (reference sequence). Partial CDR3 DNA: TGCACCTGCAGTGCCCCCCAACAAGAC. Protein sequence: CTCSAPQQD. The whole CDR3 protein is CTCSAPQQDTQYF.

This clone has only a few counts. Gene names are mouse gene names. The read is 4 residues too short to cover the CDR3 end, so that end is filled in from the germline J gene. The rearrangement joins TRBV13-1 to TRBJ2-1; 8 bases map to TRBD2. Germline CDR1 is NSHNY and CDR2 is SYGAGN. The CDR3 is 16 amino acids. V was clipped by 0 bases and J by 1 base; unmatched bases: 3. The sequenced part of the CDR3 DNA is TGTGCCAGCAGTGATGCGGCTGGGGGGAACTATGCT. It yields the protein CASSDAAGGNYA. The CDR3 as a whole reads CASSDAAGGNYAEQFF.

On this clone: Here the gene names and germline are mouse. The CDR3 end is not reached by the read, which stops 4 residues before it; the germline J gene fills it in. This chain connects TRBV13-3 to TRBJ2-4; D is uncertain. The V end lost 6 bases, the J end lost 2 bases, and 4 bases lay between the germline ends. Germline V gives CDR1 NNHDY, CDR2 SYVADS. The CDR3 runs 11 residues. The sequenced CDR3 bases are TGTGCCAGCAAGTCTCAAAAC. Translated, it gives CASKSQN. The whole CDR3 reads CASKSQNTLYF.

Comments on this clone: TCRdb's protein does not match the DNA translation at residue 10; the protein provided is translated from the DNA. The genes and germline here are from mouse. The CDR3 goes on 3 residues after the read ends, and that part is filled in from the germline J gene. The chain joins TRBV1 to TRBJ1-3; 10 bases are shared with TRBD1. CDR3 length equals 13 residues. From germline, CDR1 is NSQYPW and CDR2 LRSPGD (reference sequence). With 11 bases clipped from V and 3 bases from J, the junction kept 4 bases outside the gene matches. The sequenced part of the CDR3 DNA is TGCACCGCCGGGACAGGGGTTGGAAATACG. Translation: CTAGTGVGNT. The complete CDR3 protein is CTAGTGVGNTLYF. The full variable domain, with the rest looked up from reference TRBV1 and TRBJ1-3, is VTLLEQNPRWRLVPRGQAVNLRCILKNSQYPWMSWYQQDLQKQLQWLFTLRSPGDKEVKSLPGADYLATRVTDTELRLQVANMSQGRTLYCTAGTGVGNTLYFGEGSRLIVV.

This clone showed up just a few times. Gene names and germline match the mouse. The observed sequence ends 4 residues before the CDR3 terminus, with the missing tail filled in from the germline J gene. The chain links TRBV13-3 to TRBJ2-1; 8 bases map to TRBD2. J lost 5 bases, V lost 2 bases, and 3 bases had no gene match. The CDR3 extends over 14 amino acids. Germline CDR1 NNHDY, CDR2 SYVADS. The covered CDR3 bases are TGTGCCAGCAGTGAAGGGGGGGCGAATGCT. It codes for CASSEGGANA. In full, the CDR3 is CASSEGGANAEQFF.

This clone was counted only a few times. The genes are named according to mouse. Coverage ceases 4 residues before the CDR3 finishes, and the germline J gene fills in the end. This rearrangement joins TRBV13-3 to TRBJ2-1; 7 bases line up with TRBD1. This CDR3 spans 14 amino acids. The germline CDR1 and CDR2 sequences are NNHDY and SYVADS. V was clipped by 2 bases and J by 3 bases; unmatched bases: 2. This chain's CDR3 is CASSERTGYAEQFF. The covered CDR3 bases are TGTGCCAGCAGTGAGAGGACAGGCTATGCT.

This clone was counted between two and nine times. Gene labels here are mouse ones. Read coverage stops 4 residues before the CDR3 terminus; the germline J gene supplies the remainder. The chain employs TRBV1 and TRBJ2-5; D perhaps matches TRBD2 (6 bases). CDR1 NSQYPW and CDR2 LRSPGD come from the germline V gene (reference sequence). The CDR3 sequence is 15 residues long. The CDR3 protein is CTCSAELGWGDTQYF. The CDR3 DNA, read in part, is TGCACCTGCAGTGCAGAATTGGGGTGGGGGGAC.

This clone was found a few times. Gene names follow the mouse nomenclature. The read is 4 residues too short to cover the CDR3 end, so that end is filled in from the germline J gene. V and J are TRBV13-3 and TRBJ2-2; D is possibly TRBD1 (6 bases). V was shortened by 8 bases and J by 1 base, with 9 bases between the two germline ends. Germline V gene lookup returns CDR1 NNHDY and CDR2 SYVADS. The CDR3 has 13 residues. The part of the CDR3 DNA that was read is TGTGCCAGGGACAGAAAAAACACCGGG. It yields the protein CARDRKNTG. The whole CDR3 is CARDRKNTGQLYF.

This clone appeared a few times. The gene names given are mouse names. CDR3 protein: CASSSLGGAYAEQFF. CDR3 bases read: TGTGCCAGCAGTTCACTGGGGGGGGCTTATGCT. V and J are TRBV13-1 and TRBJ2-1; TRBD2 agrees at 10 bases. The read comes to an end 4 residues before the CDR3 does, leaving the germline J gene to fill in the end. The trim removed 4 bases at V and 4 bases at J, leaving 5 bases unmatched. CDR1 and CDR2 (germline): NSHNY, SYGAGN. The CDR3 is made up of 15 amino acids.

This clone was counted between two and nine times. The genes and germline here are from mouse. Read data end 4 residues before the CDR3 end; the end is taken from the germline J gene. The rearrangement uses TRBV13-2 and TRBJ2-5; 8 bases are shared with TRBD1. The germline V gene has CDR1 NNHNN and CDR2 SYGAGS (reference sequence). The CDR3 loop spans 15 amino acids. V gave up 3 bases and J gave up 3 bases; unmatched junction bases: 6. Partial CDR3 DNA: TGTGCCAGCGGTGGGGTGACAGGGGCACAAGAC. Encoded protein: CASGGVTGAQD. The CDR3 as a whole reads CASGGVTGAQDTQYF.

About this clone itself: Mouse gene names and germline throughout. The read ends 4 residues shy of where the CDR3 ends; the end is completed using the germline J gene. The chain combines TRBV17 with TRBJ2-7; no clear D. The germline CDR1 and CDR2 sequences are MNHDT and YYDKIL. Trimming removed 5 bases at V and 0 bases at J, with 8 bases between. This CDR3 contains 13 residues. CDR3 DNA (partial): TGTGCTAGCAGTCCCGACACCTCCTAT. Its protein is CASSPDTSY. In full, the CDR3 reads CASSPDTSYEQYF.

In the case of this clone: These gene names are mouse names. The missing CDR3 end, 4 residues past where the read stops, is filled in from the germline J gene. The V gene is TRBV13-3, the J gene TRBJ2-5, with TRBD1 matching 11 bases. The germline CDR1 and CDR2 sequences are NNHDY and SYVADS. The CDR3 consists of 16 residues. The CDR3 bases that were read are TGTGCCAGCAGTGATGCATCGGACAGGGGGCTTGAC. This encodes CASSDASDRGLD. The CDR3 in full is CASSDASDRGLDTQYF.

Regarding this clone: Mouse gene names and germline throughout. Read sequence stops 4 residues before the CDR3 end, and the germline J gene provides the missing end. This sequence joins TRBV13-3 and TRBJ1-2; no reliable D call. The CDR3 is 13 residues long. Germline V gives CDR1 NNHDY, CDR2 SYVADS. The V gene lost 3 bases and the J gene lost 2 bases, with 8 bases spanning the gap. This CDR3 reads CASSGAGNSDYTF. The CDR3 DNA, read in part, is TGTGCCAGCAGTGGGGCTGGGAACTCC.

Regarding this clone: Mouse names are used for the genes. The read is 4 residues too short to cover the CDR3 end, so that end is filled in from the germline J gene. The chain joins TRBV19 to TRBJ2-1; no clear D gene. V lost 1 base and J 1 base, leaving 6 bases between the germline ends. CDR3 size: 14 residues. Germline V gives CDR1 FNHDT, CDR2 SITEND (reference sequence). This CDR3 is CASSISQNYAEQFF. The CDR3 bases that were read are TGTGCCAGCAGTATATCACAGAACTATGCT.

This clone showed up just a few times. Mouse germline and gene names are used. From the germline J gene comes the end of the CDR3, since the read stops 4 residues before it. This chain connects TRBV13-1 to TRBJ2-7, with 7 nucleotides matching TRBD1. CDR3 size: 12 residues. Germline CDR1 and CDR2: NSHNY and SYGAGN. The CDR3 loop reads CASSSTGDEQYF. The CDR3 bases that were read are TGTGCCAGCAGCTCTACAGGGGAT.

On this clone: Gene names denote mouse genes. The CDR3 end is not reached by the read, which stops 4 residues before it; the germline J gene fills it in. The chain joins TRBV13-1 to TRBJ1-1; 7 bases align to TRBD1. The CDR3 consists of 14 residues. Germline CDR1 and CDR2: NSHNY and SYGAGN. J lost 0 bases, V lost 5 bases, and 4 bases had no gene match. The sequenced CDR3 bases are TGTGCCAGCAGCGCGGGACAGCCAAACACA. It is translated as CASSAGQPNT. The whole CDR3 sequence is CASSAGQPNTEVFF.

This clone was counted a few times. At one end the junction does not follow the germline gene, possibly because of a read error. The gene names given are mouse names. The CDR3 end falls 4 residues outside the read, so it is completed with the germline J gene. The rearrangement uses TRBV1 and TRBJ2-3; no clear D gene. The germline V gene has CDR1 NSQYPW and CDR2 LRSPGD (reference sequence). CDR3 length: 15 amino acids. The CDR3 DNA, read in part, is TGCAGCTGCAGTGCGACAACCTCTAGTGCAGAA. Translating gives CSCSATTSSAE. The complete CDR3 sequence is CSCSATTSSAETLYF.

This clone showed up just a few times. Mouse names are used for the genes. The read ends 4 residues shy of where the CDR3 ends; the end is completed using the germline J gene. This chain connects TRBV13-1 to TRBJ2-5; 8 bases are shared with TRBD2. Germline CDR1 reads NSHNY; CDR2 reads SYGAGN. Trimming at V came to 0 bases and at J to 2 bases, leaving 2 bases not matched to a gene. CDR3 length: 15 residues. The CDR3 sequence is CASSDAGGRQDTQYF. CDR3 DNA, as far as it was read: TGTGCCAGCAGTGATGCTGGGGGGCGCCAAGAC.

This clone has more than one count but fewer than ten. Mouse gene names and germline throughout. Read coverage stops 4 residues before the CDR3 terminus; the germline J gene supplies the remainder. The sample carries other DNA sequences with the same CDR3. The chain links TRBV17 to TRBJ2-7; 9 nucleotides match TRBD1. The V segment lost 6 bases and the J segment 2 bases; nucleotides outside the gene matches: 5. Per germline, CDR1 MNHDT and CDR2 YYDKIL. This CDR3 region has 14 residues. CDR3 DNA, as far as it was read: TGTGCTAGCAGAGAGACAGGGGGTGCCTAT. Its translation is CASRETGGAY. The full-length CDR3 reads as CASRETGGAYEQYF.

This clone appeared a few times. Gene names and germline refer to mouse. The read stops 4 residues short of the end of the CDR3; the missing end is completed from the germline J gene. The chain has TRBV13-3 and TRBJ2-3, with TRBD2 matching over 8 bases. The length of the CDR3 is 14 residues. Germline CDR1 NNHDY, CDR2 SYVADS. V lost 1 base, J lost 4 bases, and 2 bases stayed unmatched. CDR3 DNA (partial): TGTGCCAGCAGTGATATGGGGGGGACAGAA. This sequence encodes CASSDMGGTE. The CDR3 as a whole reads CASSDMGGTETLYF.

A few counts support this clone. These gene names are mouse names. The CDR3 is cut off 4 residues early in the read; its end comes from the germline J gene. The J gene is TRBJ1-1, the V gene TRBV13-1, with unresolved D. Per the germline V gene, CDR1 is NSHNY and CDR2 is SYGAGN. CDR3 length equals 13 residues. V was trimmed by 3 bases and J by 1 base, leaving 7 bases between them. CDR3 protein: CASSASVNTEVFF. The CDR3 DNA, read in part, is TGTGCCAGCAGTGCATCAGTAAACACA.

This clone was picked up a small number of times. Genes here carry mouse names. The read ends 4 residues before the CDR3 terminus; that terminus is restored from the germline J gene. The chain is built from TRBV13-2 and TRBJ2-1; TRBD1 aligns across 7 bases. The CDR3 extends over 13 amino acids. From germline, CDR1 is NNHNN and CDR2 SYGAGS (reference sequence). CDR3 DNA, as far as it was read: TGTGCCAGCGGTGAAACAGGGGAGGCT. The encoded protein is CASGETGEA. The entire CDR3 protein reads CASGETGEAEQFF.

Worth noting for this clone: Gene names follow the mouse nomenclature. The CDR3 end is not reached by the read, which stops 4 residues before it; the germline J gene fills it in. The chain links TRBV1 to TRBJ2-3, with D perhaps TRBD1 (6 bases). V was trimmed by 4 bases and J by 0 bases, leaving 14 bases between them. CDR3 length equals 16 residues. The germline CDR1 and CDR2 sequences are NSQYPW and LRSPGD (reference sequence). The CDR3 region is CTCSVFRTASAETLYF. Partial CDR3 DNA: TGCACCTGCAGTGTATTCCGGACAGCTAGTGCAGAA.

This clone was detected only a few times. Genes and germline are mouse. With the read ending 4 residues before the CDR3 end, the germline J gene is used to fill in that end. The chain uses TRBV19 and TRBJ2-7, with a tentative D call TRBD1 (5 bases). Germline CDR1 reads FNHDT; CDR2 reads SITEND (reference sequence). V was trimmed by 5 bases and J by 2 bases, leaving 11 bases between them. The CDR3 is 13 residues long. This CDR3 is CASSLRQTYEQYF. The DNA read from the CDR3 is TGTGCCAGCAGCCTTCGACAGACCTAT. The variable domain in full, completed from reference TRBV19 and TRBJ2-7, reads GGIITQTPKFLIGQEGQKLTLKCQQNFNHDTMYWYRQDSGKGLRLIYYSITENDLQKGDLSEGYDASREKKSSFSLTVTSAQKNEMAVFLCASSLRQTYEQYFGPGTRLTVL.

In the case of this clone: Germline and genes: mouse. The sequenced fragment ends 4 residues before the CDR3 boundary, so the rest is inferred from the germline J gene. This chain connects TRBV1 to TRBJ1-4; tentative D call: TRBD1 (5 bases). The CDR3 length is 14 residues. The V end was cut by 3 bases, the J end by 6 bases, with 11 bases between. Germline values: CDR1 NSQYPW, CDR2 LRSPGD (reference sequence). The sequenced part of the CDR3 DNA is TGCACCTGCAGTGCTCAGGGAAAGGACGAA. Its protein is CTCSAQGKDE. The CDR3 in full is CTCSAQGKDERLFF.

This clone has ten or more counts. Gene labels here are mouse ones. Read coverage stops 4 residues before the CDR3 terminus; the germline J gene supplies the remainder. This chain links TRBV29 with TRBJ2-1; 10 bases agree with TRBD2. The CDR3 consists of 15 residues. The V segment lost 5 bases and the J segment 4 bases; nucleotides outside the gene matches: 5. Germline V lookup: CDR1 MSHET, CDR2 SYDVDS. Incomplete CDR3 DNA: TGTGCTAGCAGTCCCTTGACTGGGGGGTATGCT. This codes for CASSPLTGGYA. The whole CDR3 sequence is CASSPLTGGYAEQFF.

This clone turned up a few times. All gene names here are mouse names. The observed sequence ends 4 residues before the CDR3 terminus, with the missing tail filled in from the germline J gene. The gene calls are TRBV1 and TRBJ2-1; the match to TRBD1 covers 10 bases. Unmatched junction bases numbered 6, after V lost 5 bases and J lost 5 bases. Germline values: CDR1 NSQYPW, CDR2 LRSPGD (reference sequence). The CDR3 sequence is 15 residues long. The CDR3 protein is CTCSRTGGENAEQFF. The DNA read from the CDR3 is TGCACCTGCAGTCGGACAGGGGGGGAGAATGCT.